One and the same sample provided the 10 T cell receptor beta chains below, sequenced in a study of blood T cell repertoires in COVID-19. Only in-frame clones appear in the TCRdb table, and some are missing; sequencing was by immunoSEQ multiplex PCR. The table records a few hundred thousand clones, 88% of them present only once. What was sequenced was PBMCs or T cells enriched from blood (not recorded which). Receptors were obtained from a woman between 45 and 60 years old who had recovered from COVID-19.

This clone has just a few counts. The CDR3 reads CASASSGANVLTF. DNA of the CDR3: TGTGCCAGCGCTAGCTCTGGGGCCAACGTCCTGACTTTC. The V and J genes are TRBV27 and TRBJ2-6, with D hard to call. CDR3 length: 13 amino acids. Trimming cost V 8 bases and J 0 bases, with 5 bases left between them. CDR1 MNHEY and CDR2 SMNVEV come from the germline V gene (reference sequence).

The gene calls are TRBV7-2 and TRBJ1-2, with 7 positions matching TRBD1. The V gene end was trimmed by 7 bases and the J gene end by 4 bases; junction bases not matched to a gene: 6. Germline CDR1 and CDR2: SGHTA and FQGNSA. The CDR3 is made up of 13 amino acids. CDR3 DNA: TGTGCCAGCACCCCTACAGGGGTCTATGGCTACACCTTC. Translating gives CASTPTGVYGYTF. Using reference TRBV7-2 and TRBJ1-2 for the parts outside the CDR3, the full variable domain is GAGVSQSPSNKVTEKGKDVELRCDPISGHTALYWYRQSLGQGLEFLIYFQGNSAPDKSGLPSDRFSAERTGGSVSTLTIQRTQQEDSAVYLCASTPTGVYGYTFGSGTRLTVV.

The chain is built from TRBV9 and TRBJ1-1; D not resolved. Germline V gene lookup returns CDR1 SGDLS and CDR2 YYNGEE. The CDR3 spans 14 residues. V lost 0 bases and J lost 1, with 7 bases in between. Written as DNA, the CDR3 is TGTGCCAGCAGCGTAGTGAGACAGAACACTGAAGCTTTCTTT. Encoded protein: CASSVVRQNTEAFF. Full variable domain (missing parts from reference TRBV9 and TRBJ1-1): DSGVTQTPKHLITATGQRVTLRCSPRSGDLSVYWYQQSLDQGLQFLIQYYNGEERAKGNILERFSAQQFPDLHSELNLSSLELGDSALYFCASSVVRQNTEAFFGQGTRLTVV.

This chain uses TRBV27 with TRBJ2-7, with D possibly TRBD2 on 6 matching bases. The CDR3 has 18 residues. Germline V gene lookup returns CDR1 MNHEY and CDR2 SMNVEV (reference sequence). The ends were cut back, 2 bases at V and 5 bases at J, with 25 bases in the middle. Here the CDR3 DNA reads TGTGCCAGCAGTTTACCCCTCGGGGCGGGGAAGTCTGTCAACGAGCAGTACTTC. Translated, it gives CASSLPLGAGKSVNEQYF.

In regard to this clone: Within the sample, other DNA sequences also encode this same CDR3. The chain carries TRBV28 and TRBJ1-3; a possible D gene is TRBD1 (6 bases). This CDR3 has 14 amino acids. Trimming took 3 bases from V and 2 from J, leaving 8 bases between them. Germline values: CDR1 MDHEN, CDR2 SYDVKM. CDR3 residues: CASSLSGAGNTIYF. The CDR3 bases are TGTGCCAGCAGTTTGTCAGGGGCTGGAAACACCATATATTTT.

Here the CDR3 reads CASNSGRWGPGELFF. Here the CDR3 DNA reads TGTGCCAGTAACTCCGGGAGATGGGGACCCGGGGAGCTGTTTTTT. This sequence joins TRBV19 and TRBJ2-2; the D gene is possibly TRBD2 (6 bases). CDR1 is LNHDA, CDR2 SQIVND, per germline (reference sequence). The CDR3 extends over 15 amino acids. V lost 7 bases, J lost 6 bases, and 18 bases lay in between.

The J gene is TRBJ1-5, the V gene TRBV3-1 (or the pseudogene TRBV3-2), with D possibly matching TRBD1 (6 bases). V was clipped by 3 bases and J by 3 bases, with 15 bases between them. This CDR3 is built from 16 residues. Germline V gene lookup returns CDR1 LGHDT and CDR2 YNNKEL (reference sequence). The CDR3 is CASSQYTDSLNQPQHF. In DNA, the CDR3 is TGTGCCAGCAGCCAGTATACGGACAGTCTCAATCAGCCCCAGCATTTT.

The rearrangement joins TRBV4-3 to TRBJ2-5; 11 bases align to TRBD2. This CDR3 has 17 amino acids. V was clipped by 1 base and J by 5 bases; unmatched bases: 9. Germline V gives CDR1 LGHNA, CDR2 YSLEER. The CDR3 sequence: CASSQGLAGNLPETQYF. The CDR3 nucleotides read TGCGCCAGCAGCCAAGGACTAGCGGGGAACCTCCCGGAGACCCAGTACTTC.

This clone was recorded once. This chain connects TRBV7-2 to TRBJ2-1, with TRBD2 as a possible D gene (7 bases). Between the trimmed V and J ends, which lost 2 bases and 9 bases, there was a span of 14 bases. The germline gives CDR1 SGHTA, CDR2 FQGNSA. The CDR3 spans 14 residues. The CDR3 DNA reads TGTGCCAGCAGCTTAAACGGGGGGCTTGGTGAGCAGTTCTTC. Translated: CASSLNGGLGEQFF.

V usage is TRBV16 and J usage is TRBJ1-3; the D gene is possibly TRBD1 (6 bases). CDR3 length: 15 residues. The V end was cut by 2 bases, the J end by 2 bases, with 10 bases between. CDR1 KGHSY and CDR2 FQNENV come from the germline V gene. The DNA of the CDR3 is TGTGCCAGCAGCCAACGGGCAGGGGCTGGAAACACCATATATTTT. Residues: CASSQRAGAGNTIYF.